A selection of T cell receptor beta chains follows, all from one sample in a study of T cell changes during pregnancy in multiple sclerosis. This table comes from immunoSEQ multiplex PCR, and its TCRdb copy is limited to in-frame clones, with some not included. Of 85,000 to 90,000 clones in the sample, roughly 94% are singletons; the top ten hold about 1.7%. The source material was peripheral blood, sampled after pregnancy. The source is a female donor in good health, enrolled as a control in a pregnancy study. Each CDR3 is given with its conserved first and last residue. The order of the fields is D gene, V gene, J gene, clone size, CDR3 protein, CDR3 DNA. The D gene is left open where the match is weak. Some rows mark clone size as missing; the rest say once, few, many or name a class of expanded clone.

NA,TRBV13,TRBJ1-5,NA,CASNPDIHSNQPQHF,TGTGCCTCCAACCCGGACATCCATAGCAATCAGCCCCAGCATTTT
NA,TRBV6-6,TRBJ2-1,once,CASSLLPPPYNEQFF,TGTGCCAGCAGCTTACTTCCACCTCCCTACAATGAGCAGTTCTTC
TRBD1,TRBV29-1,TRBJ2-5,NA,CSVGTGEETQYF,TGCAGCGTGGGAACAGGGGAAGAGACCCAGTACTTC
NA,TRBV5-1,TRBJ2-5,NA,CASSPAGLQETQYF,TGCGCCAGCAGCCCCGCGGGACTGCAAGAGACCCAGTACTTC
TRBD1,TRBV5-4,TRBJ2-7,NA,CASSLPGQGGEQYF,TGTGCCAGCAGCCTTCCGGGACAGGGAGGCGAGCAGTACTTC
NA,TRBV27,TRBJ1-1,NA,CASSLNQAGRMNTEAFF,TGTGCCAGCAGTTTAAACCAGGCGGGCAGGATGAACACTGAAGCTTTCTTT
NA,TRBV2,TRBJ2-3,NA,CASRDGTSSTDTQYF,TGTGCCAGCAGGGACGGGACATCTAGCACAGATACGCAGTATTTT
NA,TRBV6-1,TRBJ1-1,NA,CASRQVTTTEAFF,TGTGCCAGCAGACAAGTTACAACCACTGAAGCTTTCTTT
TRBD1,TRBV6-5,TRBJ2-7,once,CASSSPGTASYEQYF,TGTGCCAGCAGTTCCCCCGGGACAGCCTCCTACGAGCAGTACTTC
NA,TRBV10-3,TRBJ2-2,NA,CAISESRRRTGELFF,TGTGCCATCAGTGAGTCTAGGAGGCGCACCGGGGAGCTGTTTTTT
TRBD2,TRBV28,TRBJ2-5,NA,CASNGLAVMETQYF,TGTGCCAGCAATGGGCTAGCGGTAATGGAGACCCAGTACTTC
TRBD1,TRBV7-8,TRBJ1-5,NA,CASSSRWTGPNQPQHF,TGTGCCAGCAGCTCCCGCTGGACAGGACCCAATCAGCCCCAGCATTTT
TRBD1,TRBV5-1,TRBJ2-2,NA,CASSLGQGGTGELFF,TGCGCCAGCAGCCTCGGACAGGGGGGCACCGGGGAGCTGTTTTTT
TRBD1,TRBV5-1,TRBJ2-2,NA,CASSYRQGAAGELFF,TGCGCCAGCAGCTATAGACAGGGGGCCGCCGGGGAGCTGTTTTTT
TRBD1,TRBV6-6,TRBJ2-7,NA,CASSSTGRGSYEQYF,TGTGCCAGCAGTTCGACAGGGCGTGGGTCCTACGAGCAGTACTTC
NA,TRBV27,TRBJ1-5,NA,CASSFREGQPQHF,TGTGCCAGCAGTTTCAGGGAGGGTCAGCCCCAGCATTTT
TRBD1,TRBV14,TRBJ2-1,NA,CASSWDSYNEQFF,TGTGCCAGCAGCTGGGACAGTTACAATGAGCAGTTCTTC
TRBD2,TRBV28,TRBJ2-1,NA,CASSLSGGGRKYNEQFF,TGTGCCAGCAGTTTATCGGGTGGCGGGAGGAAATACAATGAGCAGTTCTTC
NA,TRBV11-2,TRBJ2-3,NA,CASSLVSQGDTQYF,TGTGCCAGCAGCTTAGTGAGTCAGGGAGATACGCAGTATTTT
NA,TRBV29-1,TRBJ2-1,once,CSVGLSQARSYNEQFF,TGCAGCGTTGGTCTCTCGCAGGCCCGCTCCTACAATGAGCAGTTCTTC
NA,TRBV7-9,TRBJ1-3,NA,CASSLVGGDGATPGNTIYF,TGTGCCAGCAGCTTAGTAGGGGGGGACGGTGCCACCCCTGGAAACACCATATATTTT
NA,TRBV7-2,TRBJ2-5,NA,CASSLASLQETQYF,TGTGCCAGCAGCTTAGCTTCTTTACAAGAGACCCAGTACTTC
NA,TRBV6-6,TRBJ1-5,NA,CASSYGPGGNQPQHF,TGTGCCAGCAGTTACGGCCCAGGGGGCAATCAGCCCCAGCATTTT
NA,TRBV7-9,TRBJ1-1,few,CASSTTGTEAFF,TGTGCCAGCAGCACGACAGGCACTGAAGCTTTCTTT
TRBD2,TRBV28,TRBJ2-3,NA,CASSLPSGVTDTQYF,TGTGCCAGCAGTTTACCTAGCGGGGTCACAGATACGCAGTATTTT
TRBD2,TRBV2,TRBJ2-1,NA,CASSSLLAGADEQFF,TGTGCCAGCAGTTCTTTACTAGCGGGAGCCGATGAGCAGTTCTTC
NA,TRBV25-1,TRBJ2-7,NA,CASSEGGGVSHEQYF,TGTGCCAGCAGCGAGGGAGGCGGAGTAAGTCACGAGCAGTACTTC
TRBD1,TRBV29-1,TRBJ2-1,NA,CSVDEGTGGRYNEQFF,TGCAGCGTTGATGAAGGGACAGGGGGACGTTACAATGAGCAGTTCTTC
NA,TRBV18,TRBJ1-3,NA,CASSPHPRQSGNTIYF,TGTGCCAGCTCACCACATCCAAGACAGTCTGGAAACACCATATATTTT
NA,TRBV2,TRBJ2-4,NA,CASSLDRRDGVAKNIQYF,TGTGCCAGCAGTTTGGACAGGAGGGACGGGGTAGCCAAAAACATTCAGTACTTC
NA,TRBV28,TRBJ2-3,once,CASSAPRRGSSTDTQYF,TGTGCCAGCAGCGCCCCGAGGAGGGGATCTAGCACAGATACGCAGTATTTT
TRBD1,TRBV2,TRBJ2-7,NA,CASSPTGTGNRNF,TGTGCCAGCAGCCCCACCGGGACAGGGAATCGGAACTTC
NA,TRBV7-2,TRBJ2-1,NA,CASSLGLAYNEQFF,TGTGCCAGCAGCTTAGGGCTAGCGTACAATGAGCAGTTCTTC
NA,TRBV4-1,TRBJ2-7,NA,CASSIKRDWGAPYEQYF,TGCGCCAGCAGCATTAAACGGGATTGGGGTGCCCCCTACGAGCAGTACTTC
NA,TRBV7-2,TRBJ2-3,NA,CASSPNRADTQYF,TGTGCCAGCAGCCCAAACAGGGCAGATACGCAGTATTTT
TRBD1,TRBV6-1,TRBJ1-5,NA,CASSEALGNRGFGSNQPQHF,TGTGCCAGCAGTGAAGCGCTCGGAAACAGGGGATTCGGGAGCAATCAGCCCCAGCATTTT
TRBD1,TRBV28,TRBJ2-7,NA,CASSLPGTGSEQYF,TGTGCCAGCAGTCTCCCCGGGACAGGGAGCGAGCAGTACTTC
NA,TRBV6-6,TRBJ1-2,NA,CASSYPSGTEGYGYTF,TGTGCCAGCAGTTACCCGAGCGGGACGGAGGGGTATGGCTACACCTTC
NA,TRBV5-1,TRBJ2-7,NA,CASSFEPQGGSYEQYF,TGCGCCAGCAGCTTTGAGCCCCAGGGGGGATCCTACGAGCAGTACTTC
TRBD2,TRBV5-4,TRBJ2-1,NA,CASSSSGLWEQFF,TGTGCCAGCAGTTCTAGCGGGTTATGGGAGCAGTTCTTC
NA,TRBV6-5,TRBJ2-7,NA,CASRTGGISYEQYF,TGTGCCAGCAGGACAGGTGGGATTTCTTACGAGCAGTACTTC
NA,TRBV9,TRBJ2-7,NA,CASSAPSKQIKEQYF,TGTGCCAGCAGCGCCCCTTCGAAACAGATCAAGGAGCAGTACTTC